The clone carrying this T cell receptor (beta chain) has only one observation. As yet, its antigen is unknown. V shed 3 bases and J shed 11 bases, with 22 bases lying between them. The CDR3 sequence is 14 residues long. Germline CDR1 and CDR2: GTSNPN and SVGIG (reference sequence). The data belong to a study of OX40 agonist ivuxolimab in advanced cancers. About the study: Patients' therapy was ivuxolimab, an antibody that acts as an agonist of OX40 (CD134). Of mixed ages from about 23 to 85 and averaging about 60 years, the group was roughly 83% male. The study's findings and limits: Individuals who were partial responders at 0.1-3.0 mg/kg had clonal expansion that ranked among the lowest. Also showing low normalized T-cell clonal expansion were some of the nonresponders.

Assay used: immunoSEQ multiplex PCR; TCRdb lists only in-frame clones, some missing. The sample consists of around 80,000 clones, more than 85% of them appearing once. This TCR was sampled from an adult with an advanced solid tumor such as melanoma, head and neck, liver or kidney cancer. Sequencing used CD4+ or CD8+ T cells sorted from blood, obtained in a trial of the OX40 agonist ivuxolimab. The J gene is TRBJ1-1, the V gene TRBV30; D is ambiguous. DNA for the CDR3: TGTGCCTGGAGCGCCCGGGCTTTGACGACGGTTGCTTTCTTT. Amino acid sequence: CAWSARALTTVAFF.